One sample yielded the 27 T cell receptor beta chains listed below, sequenced in a study of blood T cell repertoires in COVID-19. Produced via immunoSEQ multiplex PCR; TCRdb's table is partial and in-frame only. The repertoire consists of 140,000 to 150,000 clones, with 75% to 85% occurring once and the leading ten covering about an eighth. The sample consisted of peripheral blood. The receptors derive from a man aged 55 to 70 with active or convalescent COVID-19.

The gene calls are TRBV19 and TRBJ2-1; 10 bases match TRBD2. The CDR3 sequence is 14 residues long. The V gene's germline CDR1 is LNHDA and CDR2 SQIVND (reference sequence). Trimming took 5 bases from V and 7 from J; bases not matched to a gene: 5. The CDR3 DNA is TGTGCCAGTAGTCCACTAGCGGGATCGAATGAGCAGTTCTTC. It translates to CASSPLAGSNEQFF.

This sequence joins TRBV11-2 and TRBJ2-7; D gene uncertain. In germline, CDR1 is SGHAT, CDR2 FQNNGV. The V and J ends lost 0 bases and 2 bases respectively, with 14 bases between them. CDR3 length: 16 residues. The CDR3 here is CASSLEAGSITYEQYF. CDR3 bases: TGTGCCAGCAGCTTAGAAGCAGGCTCTATTACCTACGAGCAGTACTTC.

The chain uses TRBV7-6 and TRBJ2-5; tentatively, D is TRBD1 (6 bases). Germline assignment: CDR1 SGHVS and CDR2 FNYEAQ. V lost 5 bases, J lost 5 bases, and 18 bases lay in between. The CDR3 has 15 amino acids. The DNA of the CDR3 is TGTGCCAGCAGCACATATGGGGGCGAGGGGGAGACCCAGTACTTC. Translating it yields CASSTYGGEGETQYF.

J is TRBJ2-3 and V is TRBV4-1; TRBD2 matches at 14 bases. The germline CDR1 and CDR2 sequences are MGHRA and YSYEKL. The junction had 11 bases not matched to a gene; V was cut back by 0 bases and J by 0 bases. The length of the CDR3 is 21 residues. CDR3 nucleotides: TGCGCCAGCAGCCAAGATTTCCCAGGACTAGCGGGAGGCACTAGCACAGATACGCAGTATTTT. This encodes CASSQDFPGLAGGTSTDTQYF.

J is TRBJ1-2 and V is TRBV2; no definite D call. The CDR3 runs 12 residues. V lost 6 bases and J 1 base, leaving 6 bases between the germline ends. Germline V gives CDR1 SNHLY, CDR2 FYNNEI. CDR3 DNA: TGTGCCAGCAGACCAGATAACTATGGCTACACCTTC. Translated, it gives CASRPDNYGYTF.

The J gene is TRBJ2-1, the V gene TRBV27; possibly TRBD1 for D (5 bases). V shed 5 bases and J shed 0 bases, with 11 bases lying between them. This CDR3 has 15 amino acids. Per the germline V gene, CDR1 is MNHEY and CDR2 is SMNVEV (reference sequence). The CDR3 nucleotides read TGTGCCAGCAGTGTACAGGCTAGCTCCTACAATGAGCAGTTCTTC. Translation: CASSVQASSYNEQFF.

Concerning this clone: Because the CDR3's place on the DNA is in doubt, the DNA is left out and the CDR3 is given as listed by TCRdb. This sequence joins TRBV5-1 and TRBJ1-2; no check of the table's D call, TRBD1, against the DNA was made. Germline assignment: CDR1 SGHRS and CDR2 YFSETQ. The CDR3 numbers 12 amino acids, ends counted. The CDR3 loop reads CASSWGQGALTF.

This chain joins TRBV30 and TRBJ1-3; TRBD1 aligns across 7 bases. The germline V gene encodes CDR1 GTSNPN and CDR2 SVGIG (reference sequence). This CDR3 region has 13 residues. V lost 3 bases and J lost 2; bases outside the gene matches: 1. CDR3 loop: CAWSTGAGNTIYF. CDR3 in DNA: TGTGCCTGGAGCACAGGGGCTGGAAACACCATATATTTT. Filled out from reference TRBV30 and TRBJ1-3, the complete variable domain reads SQTIHQWPATLVQPVGSPLSLECTVEGTSNPNLYWYRQAAGRGLQLLFYSVGIGQISSEVPQNLSASRPQDRQFILSSKKLLLSDSGFYLCAWSTGAGNTIYFGEGSWLTVV.

The chain couples TRBV5-1 to TRBJ2-5; D is possibly TRBD2 (5 bases). The CDR3 length is 13 residues. CDR1 and CDR2 (germline): SGHRS, YFSETQ. V lost 4 bases and J 3 bases, leaving 10 bases between the germline ends. CDR3 nucleotides: TGCGCCAGCAGCACGGGGAACGAAGAGACCCAGTACTTC. Translated, it gives CASSTGNEETQYF.

This clone was recorded only once. This chain connects TRBV6-2 or TRBV6-3 to TRBJ2-7; TRBD2 matches 13 bases. Germline CDR1 MNHEY, CDR2 SVGEGT. This CDR3 is 15 amino acids long. The V gene end was trimmed by 5 bases and the J gene end by 3 bases; junction bases not matched to a gene: 4. The DNA for the CDR3 is TGTGCCAGCAGTGGGGGACTAGCGGGGAACTACGAGCAGTACTTC. Translating it yields CASSGGLAGNYEQYF.

The genes are TRBV6-5 and TRBJ2-3; 8 nucleotides agree with TRBD2. CDR1 is MNHEY and CDR2 is SVGAGI in the germline V gene. V shed 10 bases, J shed 1 base, and the junction held 7 bases outside the gene matches. The CDR3 runs to 14 residues. Here the CDR3 reads CATSPAGGTDTQYF. CDR3 nucleotides: TGTGCCACGTCCCCAGCGGGAGGCACAGATACGCAGTATTTT.

The chain carries TRBV4-1 and TRBJ2-5; D is ambiguous. The CDR3 sequence is 14 residues long. Germline values: CDR1 MGHRA, CDR2 YSYEKL. Trimming removed 1 base from V and 7 bases from J, with 13 bases in between. CDR3 bases: TGCGCCAGCAGCCAAGCTACCAGGCCAGGGACCCAGTACTTC. Its protein is CASSQATRPGTQYF.

The chain uses TRBV4-1 and TRBJ2-7; a possible D gene is TRBD2 (6 bases). V shed 1 base and J shed 2 bases, with 12 bases lying between them. The CDR3 extends over 15 amino acids. Germline V lookup: CDR1 MGHRA, CDR2 YSYEKL. In DNA, the CDR3 is TGCGCCAGCAGCCAAGGACTAGTGATGGCCTACGAGCAGTACTTC. This codes for CASSQGLVMAYEQYF.

The chain carries TRBV11-2 and TRBJ2-1; possibly TRBD1 for D (6 bases). CDR1 and CDR2 from the germline V gene are SGHAT and FQNNGV. The V end was cut by 3 bases, the J end by 4 bases, with 13 bases between. CDR3 size: 15 residues. CDR3 nucleotide sequence: TGTGCCAGCAGCTTCCGTGGACAGCCTTACAATGAGCAGTTCTTC. Its protein is CASSFRGQPYNEQFF.

The rearrangement uses TRBV4-1 and TRBJ2-5; D remains unclear. Per the germline V gene, CDR1 is MGHRA and CDR2 is YSYEKL. The CDR3 loop spans 13 amino acids. V was clipped by 4 bases and J by 2 bases, with 8 bases between them. The CDR3 protein is CASSPNRQETQYF. The CDR3 DNA reads TGCGCCAGCAGCCCCAACCGGCAAGAGACCCAGTACTTC.

The CDR3 DNA follows: TGTGCCAGCAGTTTCCCCGCCAGGGTGGGGGCCAACGTCCTGACTTTC. It specifies CASSFPARVGANVLTF. The J gene is TRBJ2-6, the V gene TRBV28; D might be TRBD1 (5 bases). V was pared by 3 bases and J by 4 bases, with 13 bases between. Germline CDR1 reads MDHEN; CDR2 reads SYDVKM. This CDR3 is built from 16 residues. Complete variable domain (other parts from reference TRBV28 and TRBJ2-6): DVKVTQSSRYLVKRTGEKVFLECVQDMDHENMFWYRQDPGLGLRLIYFSYDVKMKEKGDIPEGYSVSREKKERFSLILESASTNQTSMYLCASSFPARVGANVLTFGAGSRLTVL.

Written as DNA, the CDR3 is TGTGCCAGTAGTACCACAGGGGGCGTTTTGGGTCAGCCCCAGCATTTT. This gives the protein CASSTTGGVLGQPQHF. This chain uses TRBV19 with TRBJ1-5, with 9 bases matching TRBD1. Per the germline V gene, CDR1 is LNHDA and CDR2 is SQIVND (reference sequence). J gave up 6 bases and V 4 bases, and 10 bases lay outside the gene matches. This CDR3 is 16 amino acids long.

This chain joins TRBV19 and TRBJ2-1, with TRBD2 identical over 9 bases. Germline values: CDR1 LNHDA, CDR2 SQIVND (reference sequence). The trim removed 5 bases at V and 9 bases at J, leaving 5 bases unmatched. The CDR3 contains 13 residues. CDR3 DNA: TGTGCCAGTAGTCCCCTAGCGGGACCTGAGCAGTTCTTC. Protein sequence: CASSPLAGPEQFF.

The chain has TRBV5-4 and TRBJ2-4; TRBD2 is a possible D gene (7 bases). The CDR3 is made up of 13 amino acids. The ends were cut back, 4 bases at V and 8 bases at J, with 13 bases in the middle. Germline assignment: CDR1 SGHNT and CDR2 YYREEE (reference sequence). CDR3 residues: CASSPAGADIQYF. CDR3 nucleotide sequence: TGTGCCAGCAGCCCCGCGGGGGCGGACATTCAGTACTTC.

By sample fraction, this clone is medium-sized. The chain couples TRBV6-2 or TRBV6-3 to TRBJ1-5, with D tentatively TRBD1 (6 bases). The germline V gene encodes CDR1 MNHEY and CDR2 SVGEGT. V was trimmed by 2 bases and J by 3 bases, leaving 20 bases between them. There are 18 residues in the CDR3. The CDR3 DNA reads TGTGCCAGCAGTTACGAAACCCTACGACAGGCCAACAATCAGCCCCAGCATTTT. This sequence encodes CASSYETLRQANNQPQHF.

V usage is TRBV9 and J usage is TRBJ2-3; 10 nucleotides match TRBD2. Per germline, CDR1 SGDLS and CDR2 YYNGEE. The V gene end was trimmed by 0 bases and the J gene end by 1 base; junction bases not matched to a gene: 5. This CDR3 comprises 17 residues. DNA for the CDR3: TGTGCCAGCAGCGTAGATAGCGGGAGGTCTGGCACAGATACGCAGTATTTT. Protein sequence: CASSVDSGRSGTDTQYF.

The CDR3 spells CAWSVRVGTGQTQETQYF. The CDR3 nucleotides read TGTGCCTGGAGTGTACGAGTAGGGACAGGGCAAACTCAAGAGACCCAGTACTTC. This chain joins TRBV30 and TRBJ2-5; 9 bases agree with TRBD1. This CDR3 is built from 18 residues. V shed 0 bases and J 2 bases; nucleotides not matched to a gene: 13. Germline CDR1 GTSNPN, CDR2 SVGIG (reference sequence).

This clone occurred once. A single base separates this from a much larger clone, so it may be a read error. This chain uses TRBV5-1 with TRBJ2-7; 11 bases are a match to TRBD1. V lost 7 bases to trimming and J lost 5 bases; unmatched junction nucleotides: 11. The V gene's germline CDR1 is SGHRS and CDR2 YFSETQ. This CDR3 comprises 15 residues. The chain's CDR3 is CASGLGTGGGDEQYF. The CDR3 DNA reads as TGCGCCAGCGGACTGGGGACAGGGGGGGGAGACGAGCAGTACTTC.

The chain uses TRBV29-1 and TRBJ1-3; D gene uncertain. Trimming removed 0 bases at V and 7 bases at J, with 13 bases between. The CDR3 has 14 residues. Germline V lookup: CDR1 SQVTM, CDR2 ANQGSEA. The CDR3 is CSVEEVGSRNTIYF. CDR3 nucleotides: TGCAGCGTTGAAGAAGTTGGGAGTCGGAACACCATATATTTT.

This rearrangement joins TRBV6-5 to TRBJ2-3; TRBD2 agrees at 7 bases. The length of the CDR3 is 14 residues. CDR1 is MNHEY and CDR2 is SVGAGI in the germline V gene. Trimming cost V 6 bases and J 2 bases; bases outside gene matches: 5. CDR3 sequence (DNA): TGTGCCAGCAGCCGCCTAGCGGCCACAGATACGCAGTATTTT. It translates to CASSRLAATDTQYF.

This clone was seen only a few times. The J gene is TRBJ2-5, the V gene TRBV28, with TRBD2 matching 14 bases. The J segment lost 4 bases and the V segment lost 6 bases, leaving 7 bases of the junction unmatched. Germline V gene data show CDR1 as MDHEN and CDR2 as SYDVKM. The CDR3 is 16 amino acids. The CDR3 region has the DNA TGTGCCAGCAGATCGGGACTAGCGGGAGTAAGAGAGACCCAGTACTTC. Translated, it gives CASRSGLAGVRETQYF. The variable domain in full, completed from reference TRBV28 and TRBJ2-5, reads DVKVTQSSRYLVKRTGEKVFLECVQDMDHENMFWYRQDPGLGLRLIYFSYDVKMKEKGDIPEGYSVSREKKERFSLILESASTNQTSMYLCASRSGLAGVRETQYFGPGTRLLVL.

The CDR3 nucleotides are TGTGCCACCCAAACCAAGGCGGCCCCAGAGACCGAGCAGTACTTC. Translated, it gives CATQTKAAPETEQYF. This chain uses TRBV19 with TRBJ2-7; the D is unclear. V shed 10 bases and J shed 6 bases, with 25 bases lying between them. This CDR3 region has 15 residues. Per the germline V gene, CDR1 is LNHDA and CDR2 is SQIVND (reference sequence). Looking up the rest from reference TRBV19 and TRBJ2-7 gives the full variable domain: DGGITQSPKYLFRKEGQNVTLSCEQNLNHDAMYWYRQDPGQGLRLIYYSQIVNDFQKGDIAEGYSVSREKKESFPLTVTSAQKNPTAFYLCATQTKAAPETEQYFGPGTRLTVT.